The rows below give T cell receptor beta chains drawn from one sample of a study of T cell responses to AZD1222 COVID-19 vaccine. Data came from immunoSEQ multiplex PCR; TCRdb stores just in-frame clones and leaves some out. This table holds roughly 180,000 clones, 90% to 95% found once. The sample was peripheral blood, taken 28 days after the second dose of the MenACWY control vaccine. All receptors derive from an adult who received the MenACWY meningococcal vaccine as a control. CDR3s include the opening cysteine and the closing phenylalanine or tryptophan. Each record gives: D gene, V gene, clone size, J gene, CDR3 DNA, CDR3 protein. A D gene is named only where the DNA matches it firmly. Clone size appears in some rows only: once, few, many, or a class for an expanded clone.

D gene: NA; V gene: TRBV19; clone size: NA; J gene: TRBJ1-1; CDR3 DNA: TGTGCCAGTAGTCTAACAGGGTACATAACTGAAGCTTTCTTT; CDR3 protein: CASSLTGYITEAFF
D gene: NA; V gene: TRBV6-2/TRBV6-3; clone size: NA; J gene: TRBJ1-5; CDR3 DNA: TGTGCCAGCAGTTACTCAGGGGTTACAGGACAGCCCCAGCATTTT; CDR3 protein: CASSYSGVTGQPQHF
D gene: NA; V gene: TRBV4-1; clone size: NA; J gene: TRBJ1-2; CDR3 DNA: TGCGCCAGCAGCCAAGAACTGAGAGAGGACTATGGCTACACCTTC; CDR3 protein: CASSQELREDYGYTF
D gene: NA; V gene: TRBV5-1; clone size: NA; J gene: TRBJ1-3; CDR3 DNA: TGCGCCAGCAGCTTGCAGTCTGGAAACACCATATATTTT; CDR3 protein: CASSLQSGNTIYF
D gene: NA; V gene: TRBV5-5; clone size: NA; J gene: TRBJ2-5; CDR3 DNA: TGTGCCAGCAGCTTAACCCCCAGTGTCCGGGAGACCCAGTACTTC; CDR3 protein: CASSLTPSVRETQYF
D gene: NA; V gene: TRBV7-2; clone size: NA; J gene: TRBJ2-7; CDR3 DNA: TGTGCCAGCAGCCCCGCCGGGACATCAGACTACGAGCAGTACTTC; CDR3 protein: CASSPAGTSDYEQYF
D gene: NA; V gene: TRBV4-1; clone size: NA; J gene: TRBJ2-2; CDR3 DNA: TGCGCCAGCAGCCTTGGATGGCACGGGGAGCTGTTTTTT; CDR3 protein: CASSLGWHGELFF
D gene: NA; V gene: TRBV11-2; clone size: NA; J gene: TRBJ2-7; CDR3 DNA: TGTGCCAGCAGCTTAGAGGAGGTCCACTCCTACGAGCAGTACTTC; CDR3 protein: CASSLEEVHSYEQYF
D gene: NA; V gene: TRBV5-5; clone size: few; J gene: TRBJ1-5; CDR3 DNA: TGTGCCAGCACCCCAGTAGCGGGCAATCAGCCCCAGCATTTT; CDR3 protein: CASTPVAGNQPQHF
D gene: TRBD1; V gene: TRBV7-8; clone size: NA; J gene: TRBJ1-2; CDR3 DNA: TGTGCCAGCAGCCCCGACAGGGTCAGCTATGGCTACACCTTC; CDR3 protein: CASSPDRVSYGYTF
D gene: TRBD2; V gene: TRBV28; clone size: NA; J gene: TRBJ2-1; CDR3 DNA: TGTGCCAGCAGCACTAGCGGGGGGGCCTCGAGCTCCTACAATGAGCAGTTCTTC; CDR3 protein: CASSTSGGASSSYNEQFF
D gene: NA; V gene: TRBV12-3/TRBV12-4; clone size: NA; J gene: TRBJ2-3; CDR3 DNA: TGTGCCAGCACCGAAGGAAGTCCGGCTACGCAGTATTTT; CDR3 protein: CASTEGSPATQYF
D gene: TRBD1; V gene: TRBV6-6; clone size: NA; J gene: TRBJ1-5; CDR3 DNA: TGTGCCAGCAGTCGGGGGGACAGGCTATATAGCAATCAGCCCCAGCATTTT; CDR3 protein: CASSRGDRLYSNQPQHF
D gene: NA; V gene: TRBV6-6; clone size: NA; J gene: TRBJ1-5; CDR3 DNA: TGTGCCACCCTTTCCGGGGTAGGACAGCCCCAGCATTTT; CDR3 protein: CATLSGVGQPQHF
D gene: TRBD1; V gene: TRBV2; clone size: once; J gene: TRBJ1-2; CDR3 DNA: TGTGCCAGCCTTCGATCCGGGACAGCTTATGGCTACACCTTC; CDR3 protein: CASLRSGTAYGYTF
D gene: NA; V gene: TRBV19; clone size: NA; J gene: TRBJ2-7; CDR3 DNA: TGTGCCAGTAGCGCACAGATGTTCTACGAGCAGTACTTC; CDR3 protein: CASSAQMFYEQYF
D gene: NA; V gene: TRBV18; clone size: NA; J gene: TRBJ1-1; CDR3 DNA: TGTGCCAGCTCACCGAGGACCCTCATTAACACTGAAGCTTTCTTT; CDR3 protein: CASSPRTLINTEAFF
D gene: TRBD2; V gene: TRBV6-2/TRBV6-3; clone size: few; J gene: TRBJ2-4; CDR3 DNA: TGTGCCAGCAGTCTAGCGGGGCAAGCCAAAAACATTCAGTACTTC; CDR3 protein: CASSLAGQAKNIQYF
D gene: NA; V gene: TRBV15; clone size: NA; J gene: TRBJ2-1; CDR3 DNA: TGTGCCACCAGCAGAGAGACGGCGGCCTCCTACAATGAGCAGTTCTTC; CDR3 protein: CATSRETAASYNEQFF
D gene: NA; V gene: TRBV19; clone size: NA; J gene: TRBJ1-5; CDR3 DNA: TGTGCCAGTAGGAGGCGGGCGCAGGATAGCAATCAGCCCCAGCATTTT; CDR3 protein: CASRRRAQDSNQPQHF
D gene: NA; V gene: TRBV28; clone size: NA; J gene: TRBJ2-3; CDR3 DNA: TGTGCCAGCAGTTTAGGGTCCTTAAGCACAGATACGCAGTATTTT; CDR3 protein: CASSLGSLSTDTQYF
D gene: NA; V gene: TRBV27; clone size: NA; J gene: TRBJ1-6; CDR3 DNA: TGTGCCAGCGGTCGACAATATAATTCACCCCTCCACTTT; CDR3 protein: CASGRQYNSPLHF
D gene: NA; V gene: TRBV19; clone size: NA; J gene: TRBJ2-1; CDR3 DNA: TGTGCCAGTAGTATGGAGGCGGGGGCCTCCTACAATGAGCAGTTCTTC; CDR3 protein: CASSMEAGASYNEQFF
D gene: NA; V gene: TRBV5-5; clone size: NA; J gene: TRBJ1-1; CDR3 DNA: TGTGCCAGCAGCTTGGAGCTGAGGACTGAAGCTTTCTTT; CDR3 protein: CASSLELRTEAFF
D gene: NA; V gene: TRBV5-4; clone size: once; J gene: TRBJ2-5; CDR3 DNA: TGTGCCAGCAGCCGCCCCCAAGAGACCCAGTACTTC; CDR3 protein: CASSRPQETQYF
D gene: NA; V gene: TRBV19; clone size: once; J gene: TRBJ2-7; CDR3 DNA: TGTGCCAGTGCCGACAGACGCTCCTACGAGCAGTACTTC; CDR3 protein: CASADRRSYEQYF
D gene: NA; V gene: TRBV4-1; clone size: NA; J gene: TRBJ1-2; CDR3 DNA: TGCGCCAGCAGCCAAGCCGTGACTTCGGCTAACTATGGCTACACCTTC; CDR3 protein: CASSQAVTSANYGYTF
D gene: TRBD2; V gene: TRBV19; clone size: NA; J gene: TRBJ2-1; CDR3 DNA: TGTGCCAGTAGTATACCGGGGGGGCCCGACAATGAGCAGTTCTTC; CDR3 protein: CASSIPGGPDNEQFF
D gene: TRBD2; V gene: TRBV5-1; clone size: NA; J gene: TRBJ2-2; CDR3 DNA: TGCGCCAGCAGTCGGGGGGGCCTGGACACCGGGGAGCTGTTTTTT; CDR3 protein: CASSRGGLDTGELFF
D gene: NA; V gene: TRBV3-1/TRBV3-2; clone size: NA; J gene: TRBJ2-7; CDR3 DNA: TGTGCCAGCAGCCAAGGGCTCCTCTCCTACGAGCAGTACTTC; CDR3 protein: CASSQGLLSYEQYF
D gene: TRBD1; V gene: TRBV27; clone size: NA; J gene: TRBJ2-3; CDR3 DNA: TGTGCCAGCAGCCCGGACAGGGGCGTCCCCTATAGCACAGATACGCAGTATTTT; CDR3 protein: CASSPDRGVPYSTDTQYF
D gene: NA; V gene: TRBV15; clone size: NA; J gene: TRBJ2-1; CDR3 DNA: TGTGCCACCAGCAGAGAGGGGCGAGTTTACGATGAGCAGTTCTTC; CDR3 protein: CATSREGRVYDEQFF
D gene: NA; V gene: TRBV7-9; clone size: once; J gene: TRBJ2-6; CDR3 DNA: TGTGCCAGCAGCTTAGATGGGGGGCCCGGGGCCAACGTCCTGACTTTC; CDR3 protein: CASSLDGGPGANVLTF
D gene: NA; V gene: TRBV10-3; clone size: NA; J gene: TRBJ2-5; CDR3 DNA: TGTGCCATCAGTCCCGACACCCAAGAGACCCAGTACTTC; CDR3 protein: CAISPDTQETQYF
D gene: NA; V gene: TRBV6-5; clone size: NA; J gene: TRBJ2-7; CDR3 DNA: TGTGCCAGCAGTTACTCGATCGACAGTAGGCAGTACTTC; CDR3 protein: CASSYSIDSRQYF
D gene: TRBD1; V gene: TRBV4-1; clone size: NA; J gene: TRBJ1-4; CDR3 DNA: TGCGCCAGCAGCCAAGATCCAGTCGGGACAGGCATCCTAACTAATGAAAAACTGTTTTTT; CDR3 protein: CASSQDPVGTGILTNEKLFF
D gene: NA; V gene: TRBV6-5; clone size: NA; J gene: TRBJ1-2; CDR3 DNA: TGTGCCAGCCGGGGGCTCCAAAACTATGGCTACACCTTC; CDR3 protein: CASRGLQNYGYTF
D gene: TRBD1; V gene: TRBV9; clone size: NA; J gene: TRBJ2-5; CDR3 DNA: TGTGCCAGCAGTGAACAGGGGACCCAAGAGACCCAGTACTTC; CDR3 protein: CASSEQGTQETQYF
D gene: NA; V gene: TRBV19; clone size: NA; J gene: TRBJ1-6; CDR3 DNA: TGTGCCAGTAGTACAGGGTATTCACCCCTCCACTTT; CDR3 protein: CASSTGYSPLHF
D gene: NA; V gene: TRBV3-1/TRBV3-2; clone size: NA; J gene: TRBJ1-1; CDR3 DNA: TGTGCCAGCAGCCAAACCCCCCGGGCGAACACTGAAGCTTTCTTT; CDR3 protein: CASSQTPRANTEAFF
D gene: TRBD1; V gene: TRBV7-2; clone size: NA; J gene: TRBJ2-7; CDR3 DNA: TGTGCCAGCAGCGCACACAGGGGGACCTACGAGCAGTACTTC; CDR3 protein: CASSAHRGTYEQYF
D gene: NA; V gene: TRBV6-5; clone size: NA; J gene: TRBJ1-4; CDR3 DNA: TGTGCCAGTAACTGGGGGGATGAAAAACTGTTTTTT; CDR3 protein: CASNWGDEKLFF
D gene: NA; V gene: TRBV3-1/TRBV3-2; clone size: NA; J gene: TRBJ1-2; CDR3 DNA: TGTGCCAGCAGCCAAGAGCTGCCCCGCTATGGCTACACCTTC; CDR3 protein: CASSQELPRYGYTF
D gene: NA; V gene: TRBV18; clone size: NA; J gene: TRBJ1-1; CDR3 DNA: TGTGCCAGCTCACCCTGGACTGGGGAGAACACTGAAGCTTTCTTT; CDR3 protein: CASSPWTGENTEAFF
D gene: TRBD1; V gene: TRBV18; clone size: NA; J gene: TRBJ1-1; CDR3 DNA: TGTGCCAGCGCAGGGGGCAACACTGAAGCTTTCTTT; CDR3 protein: CASAGGNTEAFF
D gene: NA; V gene: TRBV20-1; clone size: NA; J gene: TRBJ1-2; CDR3 DNA: TGCAGTGCTGGTGACAGGCGTAAAGCTAACTATGGCTACACCTTC; CDR3 protein: CSAGDRRKANYGYTF
D gene: TRBD2; V gene: TRBV3-1/TRBV3-2; clone size: NA; J gene: TRBJ2-5; CDR3 DNA: TGTGCCAGCAGCATAGCGGGCCAAGAGACCCAGTACTTC; CDR3 protein: CASSIAGQETQYF
D gene: NA; V gene: TRBV12-3/TRBV12-4; clone size: NA; J gene: TRBJ2-1; CDR3 DNA: TGTGCCAGCAGTCCCGGGGATCCCCCGTTCTTC; CDR3 protein: CASSPGDPPFF
D gene: NA; V gene: TRBV10-1; clone size: NA; J gene: TRBJ2-7; CDR3 DNA: TGCGCCAGCAGTGATGGTTACCTCTCCTACGAGCAGTACTTC; CDR3 protein: CASSDGYLSYEQYF
D gene: TRBD2; V gene: TRBV7-7; clone size: NA; J gene: TRBJ2-2; CDR3 DNA: TGTGCTAGCAGCTTAGGACTAGCGGCGGGAGAGCTGTTTTTT; CDR3 protein: CASSLGLAAGELFF
D gene: TRBD1; V gene: TRBV5-5; clone size: NA; J gene: TRBJ2-2; CDR3 DNA: TGTGCCAGCAGCACGTCACAGGGGCCCCTGAACACCGGGGAGCTGTTTTTT; CDR3 protein: CASSTSQGPLNTGELFF
D gene: NA; V gene: TRBV20-1; clone size: NA; J gene: TRBJ2-5; CDR3 DNA: TGCAGTGGAAGGGTGGGGGAGACCCAGTACTTC; CDR3 protein: CSGRVGETQYF
D gene: NA; V gene: TRBV6-4; clone size: NA; J gene: TRBJ2-5; CDR3 DNA: TGTGCCAGCAGGGCCTCACGGCAAGAGACCCAGTACTTC; CDR3 protein: CASRASRQETQYF
D gene: NA; V gene: TRBV5-8; clone size: once; J gene: TRBJ1-1; CDR3 DNA: TGTGCCAGCAGCCTCGGGGCTGGAATGAACACTGAAGCTTTCTTT; CDR3 protein: CASSLGAGMNTEAFF
D gene: TRBD1; V gene: TRBV5-1; clone size: NA; J gene: TRBJ2-5; CDR3 DNA: TGCGCCAGCAGAATGGGACAGTCCCAAGAGACCCAGTACTTC; CDR3 protein: CASRMGQSQETQYF
D gene: TRBD1; V gene: TRBV19; clone size: NA; J gene: TRBJ1-1; CDR3 DNA: TGTGCCAGTGGAGAGGGGGCCGCGGGATCCACTGAAGCTTTCTTT; CDR3 protein: CASGEGAAGSTEAFF
D gene: TRBD1; V gene: TRBV7-3; clone size: NA; J gene: TRBJ2-2; CDR3 DNA: TGTGCCAGCAGCTCCGGGACAGGGGGCGGGGAGCTGTTTTTT; CDR3 protein: CASSSGTGGGELFF
D gene: TRBD1; V gene: TRBV7-9; clone size: NA; J gene: TRBJ1-1; CDR3 DNA: TGTGCCAGCAGCTTAGGTACAGGGGGTTACACTGAAGCTTTCTTT; CDR3 protein: CASSLGTGGYTEAFF
D gene: NA; V gene: TRBV13; clone size: NA; J gene: TRBJ1-1; CDR3 DNA: TGTGCCAGCAGCTTTTGGACGAACACTGAAGCTTTCTTT; CDR3 protein: CASSFWTNTEAFF
D gene: NA; V gene: TRBV2; clone size: NA; J gene: TRBJ1-2; CDR3 DNA: TGTGCCAGCAGCTGGGGAGTCAGTAAGGGCTACACCTTC; CDR3 protein: CASSWGVSKGYTF